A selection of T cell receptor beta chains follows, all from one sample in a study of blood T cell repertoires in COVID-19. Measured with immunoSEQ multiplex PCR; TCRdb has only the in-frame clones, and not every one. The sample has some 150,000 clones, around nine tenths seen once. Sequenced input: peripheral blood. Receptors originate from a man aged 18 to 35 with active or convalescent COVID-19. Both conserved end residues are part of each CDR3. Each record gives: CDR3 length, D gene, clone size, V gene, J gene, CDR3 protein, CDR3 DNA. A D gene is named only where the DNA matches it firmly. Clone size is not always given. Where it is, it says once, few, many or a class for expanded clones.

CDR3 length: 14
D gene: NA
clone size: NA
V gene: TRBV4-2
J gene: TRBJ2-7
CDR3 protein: CASSPRAGAYEQYF
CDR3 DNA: TGTGCCAGCAGCCCGCGGGCAGGTGCCTACGAGCAGTACTTC

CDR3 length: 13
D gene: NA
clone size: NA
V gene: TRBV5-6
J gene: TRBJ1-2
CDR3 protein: CASSLGRVNGYTF
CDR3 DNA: TGTGCCAGCAGCCTGGGACGGGTGAATGGCTACACCTTC

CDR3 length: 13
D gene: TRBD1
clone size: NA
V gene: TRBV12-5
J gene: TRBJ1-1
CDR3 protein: CASGPTGPTEAFF
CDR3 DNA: TGTGCTAGTGGTCCGACAGGGCCCACTGAAGCTTTCTTT

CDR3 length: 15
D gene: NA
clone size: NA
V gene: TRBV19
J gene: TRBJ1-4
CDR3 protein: CASSTYLNADEKLFF
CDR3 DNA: TGTGCCAGTAGTACTTATTTAAACGCGGATGAAAAACTGTTTTTT

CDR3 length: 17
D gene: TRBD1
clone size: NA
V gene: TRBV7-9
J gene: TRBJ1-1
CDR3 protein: CASSPPRPVQGDTEAFF
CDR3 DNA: TGTGCCAGCAGCCCCCCCCGACCGGTGCAGGGGGACACTGAAGCTTTCTTT

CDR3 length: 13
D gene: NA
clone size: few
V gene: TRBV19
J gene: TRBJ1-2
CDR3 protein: CASSISTATGYTF
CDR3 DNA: TGTGCCAGTAGTATATCGACAGCAACCGGCTACACCTTC

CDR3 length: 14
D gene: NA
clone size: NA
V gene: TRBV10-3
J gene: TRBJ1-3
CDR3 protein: CAIRTSVSGNTIYF
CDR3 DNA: TGTGCCATTCGGACTTCCGTCTCTGGAAACACCATATATTTT

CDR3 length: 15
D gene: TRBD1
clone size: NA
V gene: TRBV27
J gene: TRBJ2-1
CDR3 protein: CASSLGTGLANEQFF
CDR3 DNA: TGTGCCAGCAGTTTAGGGACAGGGCTCGCCAATGAGCAGTTCTTC

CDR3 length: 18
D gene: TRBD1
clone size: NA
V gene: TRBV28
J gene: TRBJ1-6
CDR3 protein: CASLGWTGMSFYNSPLHF
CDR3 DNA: TGTGCCAGTCTGGGTTGGACAGGGATGTCCTTCTATAATTCACCCCTCCACTTT

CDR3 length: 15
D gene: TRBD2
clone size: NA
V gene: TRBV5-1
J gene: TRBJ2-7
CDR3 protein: CASSLGTSGNEEQYF
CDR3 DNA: TGCGCCAGCAGCTTGGGCACTAGCGGGAATGAAGAGCAGTACTTC

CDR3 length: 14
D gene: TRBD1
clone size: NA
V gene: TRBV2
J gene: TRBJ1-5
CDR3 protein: CASGFGTANQPQHF
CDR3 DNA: TGTGCCAGCGGCTTCGGGACAGCTAATCAGCCCCAGCATTTT

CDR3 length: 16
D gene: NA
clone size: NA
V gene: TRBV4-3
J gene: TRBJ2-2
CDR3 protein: CASSEGPGANTGELFF
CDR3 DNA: TGCGCCAGCAGCGAAGGGCCAGGGGCGAACACCGGGGAGCTGTTTTTT

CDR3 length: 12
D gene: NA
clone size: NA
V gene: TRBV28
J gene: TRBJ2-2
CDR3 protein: CASRVDTGELFF
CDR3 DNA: TGTGCCAGCAGGGTAGACACCGGGGAGCTGTTTTTT

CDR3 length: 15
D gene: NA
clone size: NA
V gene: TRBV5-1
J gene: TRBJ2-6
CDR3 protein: CASSLQVPGANVLTF
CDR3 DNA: TGCGCCAGCAGCTTGCAGGTCCCCGGGGCCAACGTCCTGACTTTC

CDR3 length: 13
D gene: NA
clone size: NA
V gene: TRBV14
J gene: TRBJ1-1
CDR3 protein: CASSLQANTEAFF
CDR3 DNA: TGTGCCAGCAGCCTTCAGGCGAACACTGAAGCTTTCTTT

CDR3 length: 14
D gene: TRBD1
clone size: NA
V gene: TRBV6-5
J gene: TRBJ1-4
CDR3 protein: CASSRTGVNEKLFF
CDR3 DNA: TGTGCCAGCAGTCGGACAGGAGTCAATGAAAAACTGTTTTTT

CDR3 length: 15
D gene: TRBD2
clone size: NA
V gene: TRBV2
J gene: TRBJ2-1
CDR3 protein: CASSEISGTYNEQFF
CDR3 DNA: TGTGCCAGCAGTGAAATTAGCGGGACCTACAATGAGCAGTTCTTC

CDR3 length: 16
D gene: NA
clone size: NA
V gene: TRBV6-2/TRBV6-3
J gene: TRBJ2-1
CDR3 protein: CASSYLPSGSYNEQFF
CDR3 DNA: TGTGCCAGCAGTTACTTGCCAAGCGGCTCCTACAATGAGCAGTTCTTC

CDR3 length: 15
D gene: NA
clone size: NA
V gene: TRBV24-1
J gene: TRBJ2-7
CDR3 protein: CATSDPRVNSYEQYF
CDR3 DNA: TGTGCCACCAGTGATCCCAGGGTAAACTCCTACGAGCAGTACTTC

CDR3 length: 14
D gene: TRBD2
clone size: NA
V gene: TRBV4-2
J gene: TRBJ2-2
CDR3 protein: CASSPPGLAGELFF
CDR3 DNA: TGTGCCAGCAGCCCTCCGGGACTAGCGGGGGAGCTGTTTTTT

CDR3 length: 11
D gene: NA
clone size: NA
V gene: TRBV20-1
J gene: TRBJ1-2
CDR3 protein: CSATWGGGYTF
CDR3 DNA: TGCAGTGCGACATGGGGGGGAGGCTACACCTTC

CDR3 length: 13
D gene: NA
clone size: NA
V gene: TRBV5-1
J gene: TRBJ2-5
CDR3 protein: CASSLGFGETQYF
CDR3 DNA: TGCGCCAGCAGCTTGGGGTTTGGCGAGACCCAGTACTTC

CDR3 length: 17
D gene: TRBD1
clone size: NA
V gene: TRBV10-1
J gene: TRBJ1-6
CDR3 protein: CATLPSETGFMYSPLHF
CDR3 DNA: TGCGCCACTCTCCCCTCTGAGACAGGGTTTATGTACTCACCCCTCCACTTT

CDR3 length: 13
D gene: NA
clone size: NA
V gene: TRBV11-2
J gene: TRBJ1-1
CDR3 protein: CASSLVGDTGAFF
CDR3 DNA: TGTGCCAGCAGCTTAGTTGGGGACACAGGAGCTTTCTTT

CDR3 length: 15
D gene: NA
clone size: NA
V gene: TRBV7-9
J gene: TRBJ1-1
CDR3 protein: CASSLARGAGTEAFF
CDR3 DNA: TGTGCCAGCAGCTTAGCCCGGGGGGCGGGAACTGAAGCTTTCTTT

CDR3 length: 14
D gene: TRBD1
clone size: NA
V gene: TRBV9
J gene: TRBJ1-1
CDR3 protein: CASSVWDRGTEAFF
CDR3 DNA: TGTGCCAGCAGCGTTTGGGACAGGGGAACTGAAGCTTTCTTT

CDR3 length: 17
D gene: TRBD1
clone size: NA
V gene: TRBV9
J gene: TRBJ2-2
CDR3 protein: CASSEWTGHSGTGELFF
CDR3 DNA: TGTGCCAGCAGCGAATGGACAGGCCATTCGGGCACCGGGGAGCTGTTTTTT

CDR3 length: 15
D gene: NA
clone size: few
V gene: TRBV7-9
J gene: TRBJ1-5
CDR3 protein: CASSSGDGNNQPQHF
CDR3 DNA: TGTGCCAGCAGCTCAGGGGACGGAAACAATCAGCCCCAGCATTTT

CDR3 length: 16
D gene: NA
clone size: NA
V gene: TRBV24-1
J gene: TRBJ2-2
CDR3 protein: CATSDAWTENTGELFF
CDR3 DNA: TGTGCCACCAGTGATGCCTGGACAGAGAACACCGGGGAGCTGTTTTTT

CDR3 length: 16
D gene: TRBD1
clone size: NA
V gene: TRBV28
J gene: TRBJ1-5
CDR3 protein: CASSGSKGAAGQPQHF
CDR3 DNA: TGTGCCAGCAGTGGTTCGAAGGGGGCGGCAGGTCAGCCCCAGCATTTT

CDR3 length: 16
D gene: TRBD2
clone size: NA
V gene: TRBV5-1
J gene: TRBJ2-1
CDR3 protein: CASSLETSGSYNEQFF
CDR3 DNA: TGCGCCAGCAGCTTGGAGACTAGCGGGAGCTACAATGAGCAGTTCTTC

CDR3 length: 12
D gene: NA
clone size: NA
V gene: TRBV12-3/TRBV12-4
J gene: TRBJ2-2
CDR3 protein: CASSFLPGELFF
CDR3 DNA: TGTGCCAGCAGTTTTCTCCCCGGGGAGCTGTTTTTT

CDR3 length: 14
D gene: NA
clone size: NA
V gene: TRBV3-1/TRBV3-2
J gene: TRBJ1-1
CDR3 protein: CASSQYDASTEAFF
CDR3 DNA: TGTGCCAGCAGCCAATACGATGCGAGCACTGAAGCTTTCTTT

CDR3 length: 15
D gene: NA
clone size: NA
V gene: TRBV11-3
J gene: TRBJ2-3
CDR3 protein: CASSYYSGGTDTQYF
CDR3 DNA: TGTGCCAGCAGCTATTATAGCGGAGGCACAGATACGCAGTATTTT

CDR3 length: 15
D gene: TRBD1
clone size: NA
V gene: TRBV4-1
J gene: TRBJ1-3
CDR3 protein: CASSHLGQGGNTIYF
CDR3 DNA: TGCGCCAGCAGCCATCTTGGACAGGGAGGGAACACCATATATTTT

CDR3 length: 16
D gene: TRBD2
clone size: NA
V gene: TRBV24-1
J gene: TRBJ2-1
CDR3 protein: CATSGNLGGSYNEQFF
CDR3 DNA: TGTGCCACCAGTGGAAATCTGGGAGGGAGCTACAATGAGCAGTTCTTC

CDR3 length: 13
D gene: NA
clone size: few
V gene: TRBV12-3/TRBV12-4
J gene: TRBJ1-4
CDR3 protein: CASSPRGNEKLFF
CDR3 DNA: TGTGCCAGCAGTCCCAGGGGTAATGAAAAACTGTTTTTT

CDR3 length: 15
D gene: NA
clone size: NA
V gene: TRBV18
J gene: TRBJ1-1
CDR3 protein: CASSPYTDLNTEAFF
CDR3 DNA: TGTGCCAGCTCACCTTATACGGACTTGAACACTGAAGCTTTCTTT

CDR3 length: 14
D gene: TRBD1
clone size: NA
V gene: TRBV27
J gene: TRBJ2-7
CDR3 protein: CASSPYGDSKEQYF
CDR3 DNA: TGTGCCAGCAGTCCATACGGGGACAGCAAGGAGCAGTACTTC

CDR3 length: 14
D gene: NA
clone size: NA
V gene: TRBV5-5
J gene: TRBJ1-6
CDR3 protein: CASSSQGSNSPLHF
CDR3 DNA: TGTGCCAGCAGCTCCCAGGGGAGCAATTCACCCCTCCACTTT

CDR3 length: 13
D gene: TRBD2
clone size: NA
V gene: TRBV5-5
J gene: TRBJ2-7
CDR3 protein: CASSWTSGYEQYF
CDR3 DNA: TGTGCCAGCAGCTGGACTAGCGGGTACGAGCAGTACTTC

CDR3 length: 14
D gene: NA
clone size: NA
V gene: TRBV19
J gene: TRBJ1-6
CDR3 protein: CASSIQLRNSPLHF
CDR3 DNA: TGTGCCAGTAGTATCCAACTGAGAAATTCACCCCTCCACTTT

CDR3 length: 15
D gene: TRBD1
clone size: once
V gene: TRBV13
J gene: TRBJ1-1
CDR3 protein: CASSLGGTGNTEAFF
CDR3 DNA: TGTGCCAGCAGCTTAGGCGGGACAGGGAACACTGAAGCTTTCTTT

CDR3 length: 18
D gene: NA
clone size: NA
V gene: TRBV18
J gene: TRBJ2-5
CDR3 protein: CASSPPLARGPFKETQYF
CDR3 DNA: TGTGCCAGCTCACCACCGCTGGCGCGGGGACCGTTTAAAGAGACCCAGTACTTC

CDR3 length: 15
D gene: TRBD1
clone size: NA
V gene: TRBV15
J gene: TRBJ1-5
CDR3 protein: CATRGTGDFYQPQHF
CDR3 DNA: TGTGCCACCAGAGGGACAGGGGACTTCTATCAGCCCCAGCATTTT

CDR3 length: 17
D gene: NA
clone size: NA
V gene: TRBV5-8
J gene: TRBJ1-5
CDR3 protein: CASSPPRGRSSGQPQHF
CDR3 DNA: TGTGCCAGCAGCCCACCTCGGGGGAGGTCATCAGGTCAGCCCCAGCATTTT

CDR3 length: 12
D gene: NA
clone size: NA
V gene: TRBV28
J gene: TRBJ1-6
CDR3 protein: CASSFVEPTLHF
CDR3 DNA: TGTGCCAGCAGTTTTGTGGAGCCTACCCTCCACTTT

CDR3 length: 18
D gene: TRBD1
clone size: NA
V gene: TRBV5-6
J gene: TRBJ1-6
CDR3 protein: CASSFRQGDVHGNSPLHF
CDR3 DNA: TGTGCCAGCAGCTTCCGACAGGGTGATGTCCATGGTAATTCACCCCTCCACTTT

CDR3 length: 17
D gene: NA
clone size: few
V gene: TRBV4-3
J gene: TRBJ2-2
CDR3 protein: CASSQASSQRNTGELFF
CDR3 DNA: TGCGCCAGCAGCCAAGCATCGAGCCAACGAAACACCGGGGAGCTGTTTTTT

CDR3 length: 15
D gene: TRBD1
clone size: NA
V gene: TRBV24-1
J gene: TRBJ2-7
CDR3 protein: CATSDPGRTGREQYF
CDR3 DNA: TGTGCCACCAGTGACCCCGGCCGGACAGGGCGCGAGCAGTACTTC

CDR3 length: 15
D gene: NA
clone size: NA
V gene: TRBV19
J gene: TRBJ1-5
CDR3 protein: CASSIIWEGNQPQHF
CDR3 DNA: TGTGCCAGTAGTATAATCTGGGAGGGCAATCAGCCCCAGCATTTT

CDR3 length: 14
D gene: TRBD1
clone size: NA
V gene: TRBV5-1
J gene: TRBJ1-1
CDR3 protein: CASSLRTGGTEAFF
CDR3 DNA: TGCGCCAGCAGCCTAAGGACAGGGGGCACTGAAGCTTTCTTT

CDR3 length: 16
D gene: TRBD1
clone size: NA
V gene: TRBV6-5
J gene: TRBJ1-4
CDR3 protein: CASSWALTGGGEKLFF
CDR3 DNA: TGTGCCAGCAGTTGGGCTCTTACAGGGGGCGGCGAAAAACTGTTTTTT

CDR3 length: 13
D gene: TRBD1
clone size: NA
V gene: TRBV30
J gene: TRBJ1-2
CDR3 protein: CAWSHRGAYGYTF
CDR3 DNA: TGTGCCTGGAGTCACAGGGGTGCCTATGGCTACACCTTC

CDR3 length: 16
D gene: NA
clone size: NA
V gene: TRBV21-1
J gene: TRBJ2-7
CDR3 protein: CASSKGESGSCYEQYF
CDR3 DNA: TGTGCCAGCAGCAAAGGGGAAAGCGGGAGTTGCTACGAGCAGTACTTC

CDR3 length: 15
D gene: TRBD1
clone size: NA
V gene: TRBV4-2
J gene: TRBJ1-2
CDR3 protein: CASSPSDRANYGYTF
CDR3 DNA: TGTGCCAGCAGCCCTTCTGACAGGGCGAACTATGGCTACACCTTC

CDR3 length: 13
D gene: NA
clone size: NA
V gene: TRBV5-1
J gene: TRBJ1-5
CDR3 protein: CASRQTYNQPQHF
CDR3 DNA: TGCGCCAGCAGGCAAACCTATAATCAACCCCAGCATTTT

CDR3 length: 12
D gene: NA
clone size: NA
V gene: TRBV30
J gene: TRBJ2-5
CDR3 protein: CAWRAGRETQYF
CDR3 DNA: TGTGCCTGGAGGGCAGGGCGAGAGACCCAGTACTTC